The next 32 T cell receptor beta chains were all read from a single sample in a study of T cell repertoires in cytomegalovirus infection. A single record per CDR3 protein comes from TCRdb applying MiXCR to the reads. The sample consists of about 200,000 distinct CDR3 sequences, 9.5% of them appearing once. Sequencing used PBMCs. The source of these receptors is a human donor in good health (CMV status not recorded). Some clones in this sample may be carry-over from other donors' samples.

Many counts were recorded for this clonotype. The chain links TRBV28 to TRBJ2-5, with a weak D call TRBD1 (6 bases). Looked up from germline, CDR1 is MDHEN and CDR2 is SYDVKM. The CDR3 runs 15 residues. Between the trimmed V and J ends, which lost 7 bases and 2 bases, there was a span of 17 bases. CDR3 DNA: TGTGCCAGCAAAGGGGGTGGGAGTCATCAAGAGACCCAGTACTTC. It yields the protein CASKGGGSHQETQYF. Full variable domain (rest looked up from reference TRBV28 and TRBJ2-5): DVKVTQSSRYLVKRTGEKVFLECVQDMDHENMFWYRQDPGLGLRLIYFSYDVKMKEKGDIPEGYSVSREKKERFSLILESASTNQTSMYLCASKGGGSHQETQYFGPGTRLLVL.

This clonotype was found many times. The CDR3 protein is CASRHDREGQPQHF. The CDR3 DNA sequence: TGTGCCAGCAGGCACGACAGGGAGGGCCAGCCCCAGCATTTT. This chain connects TRBV12-3 or TRBV12-4 to TRBJ1-5; 7 positions agree with TRBD1. CDR3 length: 14 amino acids. The V and J ends lost 6 bases and 7 bases, in that order; junction bases with no gene match: 9.

This clonotype was observed a few times. The chain's CDR3 is CASGLAQETQYF. The CDR3 DNA is TGTGCTAGTGGTTTGGCACAAGAGACCCAGTACTTC. The chain recombines TRBV12-5 with TRBJ2-5; D gene uncertain. V dropped 1 base and J dropped 2 bases, with 2 bases sitting between them. The CDR3 length is 12 residues. CDR1 LGHNT and CDR2 FRNRAP come from the germline V gene.

This clonotype was seen at least ten times. The CDR3: CASSLYASMEAFF. CDR3 coding DNA: TGTGCCAGCAGCTTATACGCGTCTATGGAAGCTTTCTTT. The chain carries TRBV7-8 and TRBJ1-1; D is ambiguous. The CDR3 spans 13 residues. Germline assignment: CDR1 SGHVS and CDR2 FQNEAQ. Trimming took 2 bases from V and 8 from J, leaving 12 bases between them.

The chain recombines TRBV28 with TRBJ2-4; 9 nucleotides match TRBD1. Per germline, CDR1 MDHEN and CDR2 SYDVKM. Trimming at V came to 6 bases and at J to 9 bases, leaving 9 bases not matched to a gene. The CDR3 extends over 14 amino acids. In nucleotides, the CDR3 is TGTGCCAGCAGCCCATCGACAGGGGGGACCATTCAGTACTTC. It translates to CASSPSTGGTIQYF.

The V and J genes are TRBV7-3 and TRBJ1-6, with D unclear. Germline assignment: CDR1 SGHTA and CDR2 FQGTGA. This CDR3 has 13 residues. V dropped 5 bases and J dropped 7 bases, with 9 bases sitting between them. The CDR3 loop reads CASSLDQNSPLHF. The CDR3 coding sequence is TGTGCCAGCAGCCTGGACCAAAATTCACCCCTCCACTTT.

This clonotype was seen repeatedly, ten times or more. This sequence joins TRBV6-2 or TRBV6-3 and TRBJ2-2; 10 nucleotides line up with TRBD2. V trimming: 5 bases; J trimming: 2 bases; junction bases outside the gene matches: 8. CDR1 and CDR2 from the germline V gene are MNHEY and SVGEGT. The CDR3 is made up of 17 amino acids. The CDR3 coding sequence is TGTGCCAGCAGTGCCCCGGGACTAGCGAGTAACACCGGGGAGCTGTTTTTT. It codes for CASSAPGLASNTGELFF.

Only a few counts were recorded for this clonotype. V and J are TRBV20-1 and TRBJ2-7, with 10 bases lining up with TRBD2. CDR3 length: 16 residues. Germline loops: CDR1 DFQATT, CDR2 SNEGSKA (reference sequence). Trimming removed 1 base from V and 5 bases from J; junction bases left unmatched: 11. The CDR3 spells CSARGPQRGGSHEQYF. CDR3 nucleotide sequence: TGCAGTGCTAGAGGTCCCCAGCGGGGGGGCTCACACGAGCAGTACTTC.

This clonotype has ten or more counts. This sequence joins TRBV6-5 and TRBJ1-5; no clear D. Trimming took 8 bases from V and 0 from J, leaving 14 bases between them. The germline gives CDR1 MNHEY, CDR2 SVGAGI. This CDR3 comprises 15 residues. CDR3 protein: CASSVTEGSNQPQHF. The CDR3 nucleotides are TGTGCCAGCTCAGTTACTGAGGGTAGCAATCAGCCCCAGCATTTT.

DNA for the CDR3: TGTGCCTGGAGAATATCTGGACAGGGTAGTAACTATGGCTACACCTTC. Its protein is CAWRISGQGSNYGYTF. The chain carries TRBV30 and TRBJ1-2; 8 bases are a match to TRBD1. The germline V gene encodes CDR1 GTSNPN and CDR2 SVGIG (reference sequence). The junction had 10 bases not matched to a gene; V was cut back by 3 bases and J by 1 base. This CDR3 is built from 16 residues.

The V and J genes are TRBV27 and TRBJ2-4; the match to TRBD1 covers 12 bases. V lost 6 bases, J lost 1 base, and 13 bases stayed unmatched. Germline V gene data show CDR1 as MNHEY and CDR2 as SMNVEV (reference sequence). This CDR3 spans 19 amino acids. The CDR3 coding sequence is TGTGCCAGCAGCCGTACCGGGACAGGGGGCAATGGGGCCAAAAACATTCAGTACTTC. It codes for CASSRTGTGGNGAKNIQYF.

This clonotype was found many times. V gene TRBV28 combines with J gene TRBJ1-1; TRBD1 agrees at 7 bases. The CDR3 contains 14 residues. Germline V gives CDR1 MDHEN, CDR2 SYDVKM. The V gene end was trimmed by 5 bases and the J gene end by 1 base; junction bases not matched to a gene: 4. The CDR3 region has the DNA TGTGCCAGCAGTCGTACAGGGGAGAACACTGAAGCTTTCTTT. Its protein is CASSRTGENTEAFF.

In this sample, this clonotype turned up many times. The chain couples TRBV9 to TRBJ2-3; tentatively, D is TRBD1 (6 bases). Trimming pared 7 bases from V and 2 bases from J, leaving 17 bases between. This CDR3 is 15 amino acids long. Germline loops: CDR1 SGDLS, CDR2 YYNGEE. CDR3 nucleotides: TGTGCCAGCCAACCTCAGGGGAGCCTCACAGATACGCAGTATTTT. Translated, it gives CASQPQGSLTDTQYF.

This clonotype was seen ten or more times. The gene calls are TRBV27 and TRBJ2-3; 9 bases map to TRBD2. Trimming removed 5 bases from V and 3 bases from J; junction bases left unmatched: 12. The CDR3 has 17 amino acids. Looked up from germline, CDR1 is MNHEY and CDR2 is SMNVEV (reference sequence). Here the CDR3 DNA reads TGTGCCAGCAGTAGGGGACTAGCTATGGGGTTTACAGATACGCAGTATTTT. Its protein is CASSRGLAMGFTDTQYF.

This clonotype was counted many times. This rearrangement joins TRBV6-5 to TRBJ2-2; 12 nucleotides align to TRBD2. CDR1 and CDR2 from the germline V gene are MNHEY and SVGAGI. The CDR3 runs 16 residues. Trimming at V came to 2 bases and at J to 4 bases, leaving 2 bases not matched to a gene. In DNA form, the CDR3 reads TGTGCCAGCAGTTACCGACTAGCGGGGGCCACCGGGGAGCTGTTTTTT. Residues: CASSYRLAGATGELFF.

The chain carries TRBV6-6 and TRBJ1-2, with 8 bases matching TRBD1. Germline CDR1 and CDR2: MNHNY and SVGAGI (reference sequence). The CDR3 spans 12 residues. The J segment lost 10 bases and the V segment lost 5 bases, leaving 6 bases of the junction unmatched. The chain's CDR3 is CASSKDRADYTF. The CDR3 DNA follows: TGTGCCAGCAGTAAGGACAGGGCTGACTACACCTTC.

This clonotype was observed at least ten times. The V and J genes are TRBV7-2 and TRBJ2-1; D unclear. CDR1 SGHTA and CDR2 FQGNSA come from the germline V gene. This CDR3 is 14 amino acids long. V gave up 1 base and J gave up 2 bases, with 6 bases separating them. The CDR3 coding sequence is TGTGCCAGCAGCTTAGATCCCGCCTACAATGAGCAGTTCTTC. It codes for CASSLDPAYNEQFF.

This clonotype was recorded at least ten times. The chain is built from TRBV7-8 and TRBJ1-5, with D unresolved. Germline-derived CDR1 and CDR2 are SGHVS and FQNEAQ. V lost 2 bases and J lost 5, with 10 bases in between. This CDR3 is built from 14 residues. The DNA for the CDR3 is TGTGCCAGCAGCTTATTATCGGGAGATCAGCCCCAGCATTTT. Protein product: CASSLLSGDQPQHF. Full variable domain (remainder filled in from reference TRBV7-8 and TRBJ1-5): GAGVSQSPRYKVAKRGQDVALRCDPISGHVSLFWYQQALGQGPEFLTYFQNEAQLDKSGLPSDRFFAERPEGSVSTLKIQRTQQEDSAVYLCASSLLSGDQPQHFGDGTRLSIL.

In its sample, this clonotype was seen many times. The rearrangement links TRBV6-2 or TRBV6-3 to TRBJ1-5, with D hard to call. Trimming took 2 bases from V and 7 from J, leaving 15 bases between them. CDR3 size: 15 residues. Germline V gives CDR1 MNHEY, CDR2 SVGEGT. The CDR3 nucleotides read TGTGCCAGCAGTTACGAGGCTGCCGGCAGGCAGCCCCAGCATTTT. Its translation is CASSYEAAGRQPQHF.

To note about this clonotype: It may be a read error: a sequence one base away is much more abundant. The chain employs TRBV7-2 and TRBJ1-1; TRBD1 agrees at 7 bases. Germline CDR1 and CDR2: SGHTA and FQGNSA. CDR3 size: 10 residues. The CDR3 sequence is CATGGGEASF. CDR3 bases: TGTGCCACAGGGGGGGGTGAAGCTTCCTTT.

This clonotype was recorded at least ten times. V and J are TRBV7-2 and TRBJ2-7; 9 bases map to TRBD2. The CDR3 covers 15 residues. Germline V gene sequence: CDR1 SGHTA, CDR2 FQGNSA. V lost 3 bases, J lost 4 bases, and 7 bases stayed unmatched. The chain's CDR3 is CASSLGVAGVYEQYF. The CDR3 nucleotides are TGTGCCAGCAGCTTGGGGGTAGCGGGAGTGTACGAGCAGTACTTC.

Only a few counts were recorded for this clonotype. The chain recombines TRBV19 with TRBJ1-6; D remains unclear. Germline CDR1 LNHDA, CDR2 SQIVND (reference sequence). CDR3 length equals 14 residues. Trimming stripped 11 bases from V and 8 bases from J, with 19 bases between. CDR3 protein: CAGYDTPGDSPLHF. CDR3 sequence (DNA): TGTGCCGGCTACGACACCCCTGGGGATTCACCCCTCCACTTT.

This clonotype was counted between two and nine times. This chain connects TRBV28 to TRBJ1-5; a possible D gene is TRBD1 (6 bases). The CDR3 runs 15 residues. CDR1 is MDHEN and CDR2 is SYDVKM in the germline V gene. Trimming shortened V by 7 bases and J by 1 base, and 14 bases separated the two germline ends. CDR3 in DNA: TGTGCCAGCACACTCGGAGGGGGAAGCAATCAGCCCCAGCATTTT. Amino acid sequence: CASTLGGGSNQPQHF. Variable domain in full (rest from reference TRBV28 and TRBJ1-5): DVKVTQSSRYLVKRTGEKVFLECVQDMDHENMFWYRQDPGLGLRLIYFSYDVKMKEKGDIPEGYSVSREKKERFSLILESASTNQTSMYLCASTLGGGSNQPQHFGDGTRLSIL.

This clonotype was counted ten times or more. The chain employs TRBV11-2 and TRBJ2-5, with no clear D. The germline V gene encodes CDR1 SGHAT and CDR2 FQNNGV. V was pared by 3 bases and J by 0 bases, with 14 bases between. The CDR3 contains 16 residues. For the CDR3, the DNA is TGTGCCAGCAGCTTCGAGGTGGGGTTGTACCAAGAGACCCAGTACTTC. Translating it yields CASSFEVGLYQETQYF.

The chain has TRBV20-1 and TRBJ2-1, with D possibly matching TRBD1 (5 bases). In germline, CDR1 is DFQATT, CDR2 SNEGSKA (reference sequence). V lost 3 bases, J lost 0 bases, and 21 bases lay in between. CDR3 length: 18 residues. The DNA for the CDR3 is TGCAGTGCTAGTCCGCCCCAAGGGGTTGTTAGCTCCTACAATGAGCAGTTCTTC. It codes for CSASPPQGVVSSYNEQFF.

The J gene is TRBJ1-5, the V gene TRBV5-6; TRBD1 is a possible D gene (6 bases). The length of the CDR3 is 14 residues. The V gene's germline CDR1 is SGHDT and CDR2 YYEEEE. Trimming pared 2 bases from V and 6 bases from J, leaving 12 bases between. Here the CDR3 reads CASSLQGGGQPQHF. The CDR3 DNA is TGTGCCAGCAGCTTACAGGGAGGCGGTCAGCCCCAGCATTTT.

Notes on this clonotype: One end of the junction does not line up with germline, which may come from a read error. The chain couples TRBV7-2 to TRBJ2-1; no firm D call. The CDR3 runs 13 residues. Germline V gene lookup returns CDR1 SGHTA and CDR2 FQGNSA. CDR3 loop: CDSSLSSVNEQFF. Here the CDR3 DNA reads TGTGACAGCAGCTTAAGCTCCGTCAATGAGCAGTTCTTC.

This rearrangement joins TRBV6-2 or TRBV6-3 to TRBJ1-2; D gene ambiguous. In germline, CDR1 is MNHEY, CDR2 SVGEGT. V gave up 7 bases and J gave up 3 bases, with 18 bases separating them. The CDR3 is 15 residues long. The CDR3 bases are TGTGCCAGCACCTCCCGGAGACCGGGATACTATGGCTACACCTTC. Amino acids: CASTSRRPGYYGYTF.

The rearrangement joins TRBV7-2 to TRBJ1-2, with 8 bases identical to TRBD1. There are 13 residues in the CDR3. Germline V gene lookup returns CDR1 SGHTA and CDR2 FQGNSA. Trimming removed 3 bases from V and 9 bases from J; junction bases left unmatched: 6. In DNA form, the CDR3 reads TGTGCCAGCAGCTTCGGACAGGGAAGTAGCTACACCTTC. As protein: CASSFGQGSSYTF.

This clonotype occurred a few times. The rearrangement joins TRBV7-9 to TRBJ1-1; unclear D gene. V was trimmed by 5 bases and J by 3 bases, leaving 22 bases between them. Germline V CDR1 and CDR2: SEHNR, FQNEAQ (reference sequence). CDR3 length: 17 amino acids. In DNA form, the CDR3 reads TGTGCCAGCAGCCCACACCCCCATAAGCGAGCGGACACTGAAGCTTTCTTT. Protein sequence: CASSPHPHKRADTEAFF.

The sample holds many counts of this clonotype. This rearrangement joins TRBV7-2 to TRBJ2-6, with D unclear. V gave up 5 bases and J gave up 2 bases, with 10 bases separating them. The germline gives CDR1 SGHTA, CDR2 FQGNSA. The CDR3 consists of 15 residues. The CDR3 DNA is TGTGCCAGCAGCCCACCGAAAGCTGGGGCCAACGTCCTGACTTTC. This codes for CASSPPKAGANVLTF.

The table lists this clonotype with many counts. This chain links TRBV18 with TRBJ2-5, with a tentative D call TRBD2 (7 bases). In germline, CDR1 is KGHSH, CDR2 LQKENI. The V and J ends lost 6 bases and 2 bases respectively, with 16 bases between them. The length of the CDR3 is 15 residues. For the CDR3, the DNA is TGTGCCAGCTCGGCGGGGGCTAGCTTACAAGAGACCCAGTACTTC. Translating gives CASSAGASLQETQYF.